This T cell receptor beta chain was recovered during a study of CD8+ T cells in alopecia areata. RNA extraction was followed by reverse transcription into cDNA, which acted as the sequencing template. TCRdb's table, derived via immunoSEQ multiplex PCR, lists solely in-frame clones and lacks some. The sample lists some 120,000 clones, around 50% occurring once. This clone was found a few times. Lesional scalp punch biopsies and peripheral blood came from alopecia areata patients. Sequencing was done on a sample of NKG2D-low CD8+ T cells sorted from blood. This receptor was taken from a human donor with alopecia areata.

The CDR3 loop reads CASSEGDRGHGEQYF. CDR3 bases: TGTGCCAGCAGCGAGGGTGACAGGGGGCACGGCGAGCAGTACTTC. The V and J genes are TRBV9 and TRBJ2-7; TRBD1 agrees at 10 bases. V shed 3 bases, J shed 6 bases, and the junction held 9 bases outside the gene matches. There are 15 residues in the CDR3. CDR1 is SGDLS, CDR2 YYNGEE, per germline.